In its sample, the clone carrying this T cell receptor (beta chain) was seen once. No antigen is known for it. The data were taken from a study of OX40 agonist ivuxolimab in advanced cancers. In the study overall: Ivuxolimab, an agonist antibody against OX40 (CD134), was given to patients. The group had a mean age of around 60 years, ranged from about 23 to 85, and was 75% to 85% male. Regarding the study as a whole: People who partly responded at 0.1-3.0 mg/kg had some of the least clonal expansion seen. Low normalized clonal expansion also occurred in some nonresponding patients.

Produced via immunoSEQ multiplex PCR; TCRdb's table is partial and in-frame only. The sample yields around 70,000 clones, 84% seen once. This sequence was found in an adult with an advanced solid tumor such as melanoma, head and neck, liver or kidney cancer. This material consisted of CD4+ or CD8+ T cells sorted from blood, taken in a trial of the OX40 agonist ivuxolimab.

CDR3 sequence: CASSLGSGTGRYEQYF. For the CDR3, the DNA is TGTGCCAGCAGCTTGGGGTCGGGGACAGGGAGGTACGAGCAGTACTTC. The chain carries TRBV11-2 and TRBJ2-7; TRBD1 agrees at 9 bases. Per the germline V gene, CDR1 is SGHAT and CDR2 is FQNNGV. The V segment lost 3 bases and the J segment 4 bases; nucleotides outside the gene matches: 10. CDR3 length: 16 amino acids.